These T cell receptor beta chains were read from a single sample in a study of neurological immune-mediated disorders. TCRdb reprocessed the 5' RACE reads via MiXCR and lists one record per CDR3 protein. This sample has more than 75,000 distinct CDR3 sequences; approximately 3.5% occur once, and the top ten carry under 3.5%. The sequenced material came from PBMCs. These receptors were collected from a woman in her fifties or sixties with multiple sclerosis. CDR3s leave out the opening cysteine and the closing phenylalanine or tryptophan. A D gene is named only where the DNA matches it firmly.

TRBV12-3/TRBV12-4	TRBJ2-1	TRBD1	13	ASSPQGQRSNEQF
TRBV20-1	TRBJ2-5	-	10	SARDLQETQY
TRBV5-1	TRBJ2-3	TRBD1	12	ASQTGAPTDTQY
TRBV29-1	TRBJ2-3	TRBD2	12	SVGTGGSTDTQY
TRBV27	TRBJ2-7	-	13	ASSPTRKGSYEQY
TRBV6-2/TRBV6-3	TRBJ1-6	-	9	ASSPGPALH
TRBV18	TRBJ1-2	TRBD1	12	ASSPPSGGIGYT
TRBV27	TRBJ2-2	-	14	ASSLVGQLRTGELF
TRBV5-1	TRBJ2-1	TRBD2	15	ASSSRTSGSSYNEQF
TRBV6-2/TRBV6-3	TRBJ2-7	-	11	ASYLGPGYEQY
TRBV6-1	TRBJ2-5	TRBD1	11	ASSRTGRETQY
TRBV7-3	TRBJ2-1	TRBD2	14	ASSISGASSYNEQF
TRBV7-9	TRBJ2-4	-	13	ASSLIGTKENIQY
TRBV6-5	TRBJ1-4	-	12	ASSTRQRNEKLF
TRBV24-1	TRBJ2-1	-	10	ATRDRYNEQF
TRBV19	TRBJ2-7	-	11	ASSPPGIYEQY
TRBV6-2/TRBV6-3	TRBJ1-5	-	14	ASSLGATVVNQPQH
TRBV9	TRBJ1-4	-	13	ASSVAPGGAGKLF
TRBV4-2	TRBJ2-3	-	13	ASQELPQLADTQY
TRBV4-1	TRBJ2-5	-	11	ASSQDKVGTQY
TRBV18	TRBJ2-5	-	12	ASSRGAGQETQY
TRBV12-3/TRBV12-4	TRBJ1-2	TRBD1	12	ASTGTGSNYGYT
TRBV7-9	TRBJ2-3	TRBD2	12	ASSLGLPQGLDI
TRBV21-1	TRBJ1-6	-	15	ASSILRGGGNNSPLH
TRBV5-6	TRBJ1-2	-	11	ASTQGTYYGYT
TRBV7-2	TRBJ1-4	TRBD1	15	ASSPSGQLRVNEKLF
TRBV20-1	TRBJ1-6	-	13	STDGGRRYNSPLH
TRBV5-1	TRBJ1-2	-	10	ASQQDERGYT
TRBV20-1	TRBJ1-5	TRBD1	12	SARDRGRDQPQH
TRBV5-1	TRBJ2-5	TRBD1	13	ASSSRTGGLETQY
TRBV20-1	TRBJ2-1	TRBD2	15	SAIRLAGDIFPGEQF
TRBV15	TRBJ2-3	-	12	ATSRRQLSDTQY
TRBV5-1	TRBJ2-3	TRBD1	12	ASRDRVIADTQY
TRBV20-1	TRBJ2-2	-	13	SASTRGARGGELF
TRBV13	TRBJ1-3	-	12	ASSLEGSGNTIY
TRBV20-1	TRBJ2-3	-	13	SARTQGTSTDTQY
TRBV29-1	TRBJ2-2	TRBD1	12	SAWTGTVTGELF
TRBV6-1	TRBJ2-1	-	13	ASSVDRSPYNEQF
TRBV5-1	TRBJ2-7	TRBD1	13	ASSLTGTGLHEQY
TRBV20-1	TRBJ1-6	-	13	SARGRGKVYTPLH
TRBV6-1	TRBJ2-7	-	12	ASSDGPAREEQY
TRBV3-1	TRBJ2-1	-	12	ASSQGPGKGEQF
TRBV10-3	TRBJ2-7	-	13	AISDYGTDVGEQY
TRBV5-1	TRBJ2-5	-	13	ASSTQTTTQETQY
TRBV6-6	TRBJ2-5	-	12	ASTPGGGGETQY
TRBV20-1	TRBJ2-7	TRBD1	11	SAFGTDTYEQY
TRBV2	TRBJ1-3	TRBD1	15	ASSAGQTMSSGNTIY
TRBV3-1	TRBJ1-1	-	13	ASSQETRYKPEAF
TRBV5-1	TRBJ2-3	TRBD1	12	ASSLEGGPDTQY
TRBV5-1	TRBJ1-6	-	13	ASSLRGQGDSPLH
TRBV7-2	TRBJ2-5	-	12	ASSLVGATETQY
TRBV5-1	TRBJ1-1	-	11	ASSFNGNTEAF
TRBV10-3	TRBJ1-2	-	10	AIGRGDYGYT
TRBV29-1	TRBJ1-4	-	11	SAKRQGREKLF
TRBV7-9	TRBJ2-5	TRBD2	14	ASSQHRDYQSGTQY
TRBV12-3/TRBV12-4	TRBJ2-7	-	15	ASSLEVGQGYSYEQY
TRBV5-1	TRBJ2-7	-	11	ASSLTDSYEQY
TRBV5-1	TRBJ1-6	-	13	ASRTGTSYNSPLH
TRBV3-1	TRBJ2-3	TRBD1	13	ASRGRDRGPDTQY